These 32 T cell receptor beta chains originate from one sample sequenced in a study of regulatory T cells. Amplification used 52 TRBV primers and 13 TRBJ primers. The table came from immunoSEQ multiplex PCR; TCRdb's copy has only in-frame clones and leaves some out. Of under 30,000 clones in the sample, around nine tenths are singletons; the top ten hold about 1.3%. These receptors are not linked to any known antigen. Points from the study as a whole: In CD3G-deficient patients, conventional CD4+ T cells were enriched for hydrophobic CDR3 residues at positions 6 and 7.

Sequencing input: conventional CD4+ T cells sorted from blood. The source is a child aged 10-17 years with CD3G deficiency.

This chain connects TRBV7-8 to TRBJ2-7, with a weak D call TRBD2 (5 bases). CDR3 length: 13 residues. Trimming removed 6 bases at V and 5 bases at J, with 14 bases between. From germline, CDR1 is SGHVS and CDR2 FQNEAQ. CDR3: CASSKTRRDEQYF. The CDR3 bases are TGTGCCAGCAGTAAAACGAGGCGGGACGAGCAGTACTTC.

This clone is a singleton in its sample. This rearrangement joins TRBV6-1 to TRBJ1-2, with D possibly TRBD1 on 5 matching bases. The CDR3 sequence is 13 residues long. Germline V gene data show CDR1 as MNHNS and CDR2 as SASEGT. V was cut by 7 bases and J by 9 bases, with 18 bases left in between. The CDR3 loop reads CASMELGVPSYTF. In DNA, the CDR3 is TGTGCCAGCATGGAATTAGGGGTCCCGAGCTACACCTTC.

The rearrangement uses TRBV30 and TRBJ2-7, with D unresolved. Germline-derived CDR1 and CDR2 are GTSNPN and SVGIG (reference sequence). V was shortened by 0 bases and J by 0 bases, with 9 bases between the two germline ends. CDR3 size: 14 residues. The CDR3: CAWSVPRNSYEQYF. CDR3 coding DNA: TGTGCCTGGAGTGTACCCAGGAACTCCTACGAGCAGTACTTC.

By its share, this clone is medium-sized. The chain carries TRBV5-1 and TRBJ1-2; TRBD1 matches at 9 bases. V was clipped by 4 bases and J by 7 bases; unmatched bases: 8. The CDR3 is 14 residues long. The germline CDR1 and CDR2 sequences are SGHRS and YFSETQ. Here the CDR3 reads CASSTGTGFGGYTF. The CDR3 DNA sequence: TGCGCCAGCAGCACCGGGACAGGGTTTGGTGGCTACACCTTC.

CDR3 residues: CASSQGREQYF. CDR3 DNA: TGTGCCAGCTCACAGGGACGGGAGCAGTACTTC. The V and J genes are TRBV18 and TRBJ2-7; D could derive from TRBD1 or TRBD2 (5 bases each). Germline lookup yields CDR1 KGHSH and CDR2 LQKENI. The length of the CDR3 is 11 residues. V lost 4 bases and J lost 7, with 8 bases in between.

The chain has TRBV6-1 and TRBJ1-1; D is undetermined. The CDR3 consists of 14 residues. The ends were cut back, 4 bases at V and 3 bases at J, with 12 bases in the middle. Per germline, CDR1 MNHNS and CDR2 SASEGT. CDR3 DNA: TGTGCCAGCAGTGTGCTAAGATTGGACACTGAAGCTTTCTTT. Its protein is CASSVLRLDTEAFF.

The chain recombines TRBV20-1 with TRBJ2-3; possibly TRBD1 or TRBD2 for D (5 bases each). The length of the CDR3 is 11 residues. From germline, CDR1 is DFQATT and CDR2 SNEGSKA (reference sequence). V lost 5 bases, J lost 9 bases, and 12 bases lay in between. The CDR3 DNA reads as TGCAGTGCTGGGGACGGTCCCACGCAGTATTTT. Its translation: CSAGDGPTQYF.

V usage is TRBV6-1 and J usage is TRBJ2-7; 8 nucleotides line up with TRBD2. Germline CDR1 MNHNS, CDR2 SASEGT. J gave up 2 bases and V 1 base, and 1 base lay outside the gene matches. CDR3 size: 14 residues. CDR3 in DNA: TGTGCCAGCAGTGAAGGGCGGGAGGCCTACGAGCAGTACTTC. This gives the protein CASSEGREAYEQYF.

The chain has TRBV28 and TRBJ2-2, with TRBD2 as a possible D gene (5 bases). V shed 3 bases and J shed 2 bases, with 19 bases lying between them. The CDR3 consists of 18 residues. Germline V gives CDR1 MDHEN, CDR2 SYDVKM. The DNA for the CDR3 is TGTGCCAGCAGTTTCTCATTACGGCAGGAGGTAAACACCGGGGAGCTGTTTTTT. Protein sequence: CASSFSLRQEVNTGELFF.

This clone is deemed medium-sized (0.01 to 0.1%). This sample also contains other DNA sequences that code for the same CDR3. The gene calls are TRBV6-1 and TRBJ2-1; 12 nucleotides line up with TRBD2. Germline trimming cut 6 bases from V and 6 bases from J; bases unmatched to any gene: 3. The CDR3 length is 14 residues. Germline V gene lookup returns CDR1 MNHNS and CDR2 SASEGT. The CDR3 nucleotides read TGTGCCAGCAGCCGACTAGCGGGAGCCAATGAGCAGTTCTTC. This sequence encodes CASSRLAGANEQFF.

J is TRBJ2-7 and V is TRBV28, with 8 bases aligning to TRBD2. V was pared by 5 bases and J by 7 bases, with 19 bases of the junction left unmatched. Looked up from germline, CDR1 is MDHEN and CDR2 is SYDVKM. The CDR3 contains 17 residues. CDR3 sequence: CASSPHPSFGGAGEQYF. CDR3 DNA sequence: TGTGCCAGCAGTCCCCATCCCAGCTTCGGGGGGGCGGGGGAGCAGTACTTC.

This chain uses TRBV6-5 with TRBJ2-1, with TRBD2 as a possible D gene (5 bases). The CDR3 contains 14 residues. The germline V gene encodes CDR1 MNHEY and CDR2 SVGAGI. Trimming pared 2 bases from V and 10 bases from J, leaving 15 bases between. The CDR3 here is CASSYNLLRAEQFF. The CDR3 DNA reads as TGTGCCAGCAGTTACAACCTCCTGAGGGCCGAGCAGTTCTTC.

The CDR3 DNA is TGTGCCAGCAGCTTAGATTGGGGGAACGAGCAGTACTTC. It is translated as CASSLDWGNEQYF. The rearrangement joins TRBV7-8 to TRBJ2-7; D may be TRBD1 or TRBD2 (5 bases each). The V gene lost 1 base and the J gene lost 5 bases, with 9 bases spanning the gap. The CDR3 has 13 amino acids. From germline, CDR1 is SGHVS and CDR2 FQNEAQ. Drawing the rest from reference TRBV7-8 and TRBJ2-7, the complete variable domain is GAGVSQSPRYKVAKRGQDVALRCDPISGHVSLFWYQQALGQGPEFLTYFQNEAQLDKSGLPSDRFFAERPEGSVSTLKIQRTQQEDSAVYLCASSLDWGNEQYFGPGTRLTVT.

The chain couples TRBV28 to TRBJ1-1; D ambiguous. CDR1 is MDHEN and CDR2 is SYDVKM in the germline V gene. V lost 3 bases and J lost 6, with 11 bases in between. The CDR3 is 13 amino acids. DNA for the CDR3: TGTGCCAGCAGTTTGTTACGGGGAGCTGAAGCTTTCTTT. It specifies CASSLLRGAEAFF.

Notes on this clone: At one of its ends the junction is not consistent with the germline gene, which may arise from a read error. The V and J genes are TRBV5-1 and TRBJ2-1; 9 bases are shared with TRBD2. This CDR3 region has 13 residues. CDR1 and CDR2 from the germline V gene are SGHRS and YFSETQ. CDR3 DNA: TGCGCCAGCAGCGTCGACAGAGCGGGAGGTGGGGTCTTC. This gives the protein CASSVDRAGGGVF.

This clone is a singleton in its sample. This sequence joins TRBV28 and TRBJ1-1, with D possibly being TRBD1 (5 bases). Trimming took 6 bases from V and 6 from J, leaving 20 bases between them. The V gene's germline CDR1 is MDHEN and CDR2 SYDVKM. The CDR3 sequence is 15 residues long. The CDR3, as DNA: TGTGCCAGCAGCCGTTACGGGGCGAGTCGGGCTGAAGCTTTCTTT. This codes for CASSRYGASRAEAFF.

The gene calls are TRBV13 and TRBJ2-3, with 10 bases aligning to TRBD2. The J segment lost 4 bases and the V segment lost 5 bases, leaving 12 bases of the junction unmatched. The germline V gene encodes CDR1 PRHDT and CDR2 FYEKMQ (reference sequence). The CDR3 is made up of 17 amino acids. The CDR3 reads CASSMGKSSGGADTQYF. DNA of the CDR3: TGTGCCAGCAGCATGGGAAAATCTAGCGGGGGCGCAGATACGCAGTATTTT.

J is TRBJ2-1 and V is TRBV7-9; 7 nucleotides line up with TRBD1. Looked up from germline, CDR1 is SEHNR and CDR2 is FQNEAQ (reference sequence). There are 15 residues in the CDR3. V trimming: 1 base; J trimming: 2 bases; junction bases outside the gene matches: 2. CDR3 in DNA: TGTGCCAGCAGCTTAGGACAGGGAGCCTACAATGAGCAGTTCTTC. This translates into CASSLGQGAYNEQFF. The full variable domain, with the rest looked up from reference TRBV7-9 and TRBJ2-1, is DTGVSQNPRHKITKRGQNVTFRCDPISEHNRLYWYRQTLGQGPEFLTYFQNEAQLEKSRLLSDRFSAERPKGSFSTLEIQRTEQGDSAMYLCASSLGQGAYNEQFFGPGTRLTVL.

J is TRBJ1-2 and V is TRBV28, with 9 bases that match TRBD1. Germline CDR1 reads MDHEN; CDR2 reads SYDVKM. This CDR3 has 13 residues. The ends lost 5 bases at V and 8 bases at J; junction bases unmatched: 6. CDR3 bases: TGTGCCAGCAGTCGCGGGACAGGGATAGGCTACACCTTC. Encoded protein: CASSRGTGIGYTF.

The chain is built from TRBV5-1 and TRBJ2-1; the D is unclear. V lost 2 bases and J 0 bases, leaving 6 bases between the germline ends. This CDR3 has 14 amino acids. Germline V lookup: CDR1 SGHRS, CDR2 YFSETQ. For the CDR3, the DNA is TGCGCCAGCAGCTTAGAGAGCTCCTACAATGAGCAGTTCTTC. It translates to CASSLESSYNEQFF.

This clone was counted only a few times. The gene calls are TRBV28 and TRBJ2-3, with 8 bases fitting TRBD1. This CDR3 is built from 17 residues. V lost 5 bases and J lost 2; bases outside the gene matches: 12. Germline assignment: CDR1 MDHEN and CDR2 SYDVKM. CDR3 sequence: CASSLRQGTVYTDTQYF. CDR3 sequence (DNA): TGTGCCAGCAGTCTTAGACAGGGGACGGTATACACAGATACGCAGTATTTT.

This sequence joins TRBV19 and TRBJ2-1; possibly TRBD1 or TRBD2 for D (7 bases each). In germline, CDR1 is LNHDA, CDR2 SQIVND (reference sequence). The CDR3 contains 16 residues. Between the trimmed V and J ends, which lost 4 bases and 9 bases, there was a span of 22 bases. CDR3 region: CASSTLGRGRLSEQFF. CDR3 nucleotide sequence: TGTGCCAGTAGTACTCTGGGGAGGGGGCGACTCTCTGAGCAGTTCTTC. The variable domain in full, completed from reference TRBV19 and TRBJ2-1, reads DGGITQSPKYLFRKEGQNVTLSCEQNLNHDAMYWYRQDPGQGLRLIYYSQIVNDFQKGDIAEGYSVSREKKESFPLTVTSAQKNPTAFYLCASSTLGRGRLSEQFFGPGTRLTVL.

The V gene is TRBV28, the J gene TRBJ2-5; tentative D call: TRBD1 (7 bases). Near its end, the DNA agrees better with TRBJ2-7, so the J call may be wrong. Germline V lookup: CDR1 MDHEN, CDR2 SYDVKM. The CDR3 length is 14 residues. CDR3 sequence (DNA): TGTGCCAGCAGTTTGGGACAGACTAGGTACGAGCAGTACTTC. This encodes CASSLGQTRYEQYF.

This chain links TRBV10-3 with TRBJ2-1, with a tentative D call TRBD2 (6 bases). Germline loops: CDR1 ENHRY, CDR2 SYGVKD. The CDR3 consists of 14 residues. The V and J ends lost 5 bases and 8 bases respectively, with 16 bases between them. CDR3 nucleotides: TGTGCCATCAGTAGGGGACTTAGGGGTGATGAGCAGTTCTTC. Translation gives CAISRGLRGDEQFF.

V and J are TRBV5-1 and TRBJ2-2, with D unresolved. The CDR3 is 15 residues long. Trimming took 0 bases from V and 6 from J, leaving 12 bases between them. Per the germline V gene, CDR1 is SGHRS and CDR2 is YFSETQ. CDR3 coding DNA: TGCGCCAGCAGCTTGGTGGCGTATAAGGCCGGGGAGCTGTTTTTT. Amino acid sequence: CASSLVAYKAGELFF.

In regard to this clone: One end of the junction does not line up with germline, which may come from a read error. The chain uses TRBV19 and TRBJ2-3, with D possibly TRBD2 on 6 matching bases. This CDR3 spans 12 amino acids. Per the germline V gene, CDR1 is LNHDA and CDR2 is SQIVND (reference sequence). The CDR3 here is CASSIVSGPISF. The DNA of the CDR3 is TGTGCCAGTAGTATCGTGAGCGGGCCCATATCCTTT.

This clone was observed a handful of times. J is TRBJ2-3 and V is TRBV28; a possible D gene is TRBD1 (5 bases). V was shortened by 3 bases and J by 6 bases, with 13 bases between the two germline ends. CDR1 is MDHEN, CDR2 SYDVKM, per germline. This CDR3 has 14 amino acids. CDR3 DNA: TGTGCCAGCAGTTTTTCCAGGCCAGGGGATACGCAGTATTTT. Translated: CASSFSRPGDTQYF. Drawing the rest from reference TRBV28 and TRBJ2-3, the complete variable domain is DVKVTQSSRYLVKRTGEKVFLECVQDMDHENMFWYRQDPGLGLRLIYFSYDVKMKEKGDIPEGYSVSREKKERFSLILESASTNQTSMYLCASSFSRPGDTQYFGPGTRLTVL.

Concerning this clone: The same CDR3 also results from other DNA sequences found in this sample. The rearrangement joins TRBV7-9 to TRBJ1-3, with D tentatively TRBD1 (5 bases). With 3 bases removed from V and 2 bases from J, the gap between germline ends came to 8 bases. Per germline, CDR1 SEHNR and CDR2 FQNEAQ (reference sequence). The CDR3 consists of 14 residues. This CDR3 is CASSLLGAGNTIYF. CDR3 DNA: TGTGCCAGCAGCTTGTTGGGGGCTGGAAACACCATATATTTT.

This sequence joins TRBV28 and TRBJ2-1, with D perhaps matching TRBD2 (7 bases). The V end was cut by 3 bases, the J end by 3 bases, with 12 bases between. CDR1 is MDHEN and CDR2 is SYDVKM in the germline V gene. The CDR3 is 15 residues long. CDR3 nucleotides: TGTGCCAGCAGTTTTTTAAGGGGGGGCTACAATGAGCAGTTCTTC. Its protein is CASSFLRGGYNEQFF.

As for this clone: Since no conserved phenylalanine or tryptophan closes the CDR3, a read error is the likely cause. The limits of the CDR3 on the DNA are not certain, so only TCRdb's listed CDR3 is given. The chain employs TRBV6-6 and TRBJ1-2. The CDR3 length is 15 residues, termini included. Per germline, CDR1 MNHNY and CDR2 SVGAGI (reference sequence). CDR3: CASRILPPEGSPLTL.

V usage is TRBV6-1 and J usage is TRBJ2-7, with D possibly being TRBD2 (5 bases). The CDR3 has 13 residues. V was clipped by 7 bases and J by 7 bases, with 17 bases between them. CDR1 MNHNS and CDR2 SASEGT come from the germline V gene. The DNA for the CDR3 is TGTGCCAGCACCGAGGGTCCCGGAAGGGAGCAGTACTTC. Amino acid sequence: CASTEGPGREQYF.

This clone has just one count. CDR3 nucleotide sequence: TGTGCCAGCAGCCGGGGGAACACTGAAGCTTTCTTT. Its protein product is CASSRGNTEAFF. The rearrangement links TRBV7-9 to TRBJ1-1; D is unclear. Per the germline V gene, CDR1 is SEHNR and CDR2 is FQNEAQ (reference sequence). This CDR3 comprises 12 residues. V was pared by 5 bases and J by 1 base, with 5 bases between.